This T cell receptor (beta chain) was identified in a study of blood T cell repertoires in COVID-19. Generated by immunoSEQ multiplex PCR, the TCRdb table keeps only in-frame clones and is missing some. Among some 490,000 clones listed, about 88% were seen once. V was clipped by 3 bases and J by 4 bases, with 9 bases between them. CDR3 length: 15 amino acids. From germline, CDR1 is KGHDR and CDR2 SFDVKD. This receptor was obtained from a woman aged 55 to 70 who had recovered from COVID-19. J is TRBJ2-6 and V is TRBV24-1; TRBD2 is a possible D gene (5 bases). The sample was PBMCs or T cells enriched from blood (not recorded which). Here the CDR3 DNA reads TGTGCCACCAGTGATGGGAGTCCCGGGGCCAACGTCCTGACTTTC. Residues: CATSDGSPGANVLTF.